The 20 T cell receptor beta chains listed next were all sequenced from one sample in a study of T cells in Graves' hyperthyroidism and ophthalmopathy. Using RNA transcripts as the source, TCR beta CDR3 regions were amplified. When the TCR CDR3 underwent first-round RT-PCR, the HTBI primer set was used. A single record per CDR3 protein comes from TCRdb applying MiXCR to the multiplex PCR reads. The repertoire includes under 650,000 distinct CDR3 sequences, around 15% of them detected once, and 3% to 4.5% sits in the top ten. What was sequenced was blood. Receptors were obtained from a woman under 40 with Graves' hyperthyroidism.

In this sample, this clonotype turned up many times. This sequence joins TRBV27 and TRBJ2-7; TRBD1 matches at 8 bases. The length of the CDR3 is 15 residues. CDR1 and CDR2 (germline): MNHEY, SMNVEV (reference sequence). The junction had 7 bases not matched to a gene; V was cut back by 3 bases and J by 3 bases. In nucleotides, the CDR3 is TGTGCCAGCAGTTTGTCCGGACAGGGTGGCTACGAGCAGTACTTC. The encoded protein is CASSLSGQGGYEQYF.

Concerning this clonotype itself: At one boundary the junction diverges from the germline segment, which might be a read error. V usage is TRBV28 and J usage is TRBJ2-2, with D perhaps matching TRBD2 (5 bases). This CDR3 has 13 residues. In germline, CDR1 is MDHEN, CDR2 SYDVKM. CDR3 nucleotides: TGTGCCAGTGGGCGCGTCCTTGTCGGGGAACTGTTTTTT. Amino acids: CASGRVLVGELFF.

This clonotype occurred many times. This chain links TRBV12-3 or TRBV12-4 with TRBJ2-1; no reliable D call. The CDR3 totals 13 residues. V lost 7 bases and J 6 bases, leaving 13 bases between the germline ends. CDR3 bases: TGTGCCAGCACACCGGTCTCAGGCAATGAGCAGTTCTTC. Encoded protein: CASTPVSGNEQFF.

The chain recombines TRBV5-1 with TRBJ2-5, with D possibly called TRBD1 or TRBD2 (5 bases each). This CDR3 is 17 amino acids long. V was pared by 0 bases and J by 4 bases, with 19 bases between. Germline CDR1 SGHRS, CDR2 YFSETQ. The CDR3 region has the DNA TGCGCCAGCAGCTTGGTTGGTGAGGGCAGGGCGGGAGAGACCCAGTACTTC. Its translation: CASSLVGEGRAGETQYF.

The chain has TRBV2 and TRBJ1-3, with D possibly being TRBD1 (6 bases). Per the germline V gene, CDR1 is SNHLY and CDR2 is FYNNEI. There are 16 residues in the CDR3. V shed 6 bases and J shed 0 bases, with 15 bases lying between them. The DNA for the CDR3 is TGTGCCAGCAGCACCGGAGACAGGCTCTCTGGAAACACCATATATTTT. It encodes CASSTGDRLSGNTIYF.

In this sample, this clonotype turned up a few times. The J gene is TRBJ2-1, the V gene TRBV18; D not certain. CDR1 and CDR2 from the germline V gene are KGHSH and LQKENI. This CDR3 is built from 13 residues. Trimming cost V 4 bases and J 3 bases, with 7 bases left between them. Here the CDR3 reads CASSHGIYNEQFF. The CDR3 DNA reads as TGTGCCAGCTCACATGGGATCTACAATGAGCAGTTCTTC. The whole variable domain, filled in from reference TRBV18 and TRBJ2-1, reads NAGVMQNPRHLVRRRGQEARLRCSPMKGHSHVYWYRQLPEEGLKFMVYLQKENIIDESGMPKERFSAEFPKEGPSILRIQQVVRGDSAAYFCASSHGIYNEQFFGPGTRLTVL.

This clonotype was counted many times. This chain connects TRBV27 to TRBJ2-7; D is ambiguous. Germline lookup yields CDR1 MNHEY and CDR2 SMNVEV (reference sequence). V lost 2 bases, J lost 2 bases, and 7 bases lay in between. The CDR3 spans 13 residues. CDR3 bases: TGTGCCAGCAGTTTAGGGCACCCCTACGAGCAGTACTTC. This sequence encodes CASSLGHPYEQYF.

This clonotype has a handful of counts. This CDR3 reads CASGGTGMAKNIQYF. CDR3 nucleotides: TGTGCCAGCGGAGGGACAGGGATGGCCAAAAACATTCAGTACTTC. The chain uses TRBV6-1 and TRBJ2-4, with 9 bases identical to TRBD1. V lost 8 bases, J lost 1 base, and 6 bases stayed unmatched. The V gene's germline CDR1 is MNHNS and CDR2 SASEGT. The CDR3 extends over 15 amino acids.

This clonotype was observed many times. The CDR3: CASSGQWETQYF. For the CDR3, the DNA is TGTGCCAGCAGTGGTCAATGGGAGACCCAGTACTTC. The chain uses TRBV6-1 and TRBJ2-5; D remains ambiguous. Trimming removed 4 bases at V and 5 bases at J, with 8 bases between. The CDR3 runs to 12 residues. Germline V gene data show CDR1 as MNHNS and CDR2 as SASEGT.

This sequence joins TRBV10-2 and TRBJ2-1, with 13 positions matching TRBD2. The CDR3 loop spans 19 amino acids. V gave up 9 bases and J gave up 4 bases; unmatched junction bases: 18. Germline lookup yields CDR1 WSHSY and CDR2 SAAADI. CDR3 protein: CARKPLGTSGDRLYNEQFF. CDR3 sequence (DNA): TGCGCCAGGAAGCCCTTAGGGACTAGCGGGGACCGACTATACAATGAGCAGTTCTTC.

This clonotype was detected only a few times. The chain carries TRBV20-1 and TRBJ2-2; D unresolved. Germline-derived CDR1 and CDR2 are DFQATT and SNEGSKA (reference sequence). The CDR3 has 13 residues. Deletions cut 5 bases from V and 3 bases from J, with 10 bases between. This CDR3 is CSAGFGDTGELFF. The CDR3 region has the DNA TGCAGTGCTGGCTTTGGCGACACCGGGGAGCTGTTTTTT.

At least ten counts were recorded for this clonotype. The DNA for the CDR3 is TGTGCCAGCAGTCCCTTTGCTAGCGGGCGAGATGAGCAGTTCTTC. This translates into CASSPFASGRDEQFF. The rearrangement links TRBV12-3 or TRBV12-4 to TRBJ2-1; TRBD2 agrees at 8 bases. The CDR3 covers 15 residues. Unmatched junction bases numbered 11, after V lost 5 bases and J lost 8 bases.

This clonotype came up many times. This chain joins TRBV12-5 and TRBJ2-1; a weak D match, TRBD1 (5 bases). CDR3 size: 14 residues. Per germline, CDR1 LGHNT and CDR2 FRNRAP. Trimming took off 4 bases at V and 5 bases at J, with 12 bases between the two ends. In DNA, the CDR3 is TGTGCTAGTGGTTCTGGACACCAACACAATGAGCAGTTCTTC. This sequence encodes CASGSGHQHNEQFF.

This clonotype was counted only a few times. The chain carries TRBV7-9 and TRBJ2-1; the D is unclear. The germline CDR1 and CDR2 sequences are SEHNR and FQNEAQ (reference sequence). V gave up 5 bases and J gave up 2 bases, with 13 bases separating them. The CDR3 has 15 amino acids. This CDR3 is CASSRDPGPYNEQFF. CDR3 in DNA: TGTGCCAGCAGCCGCGACCCTGGTCCCTACAATGAGCAGTTCTTC.

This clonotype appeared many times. CDR3 nucleotides: TGTGCCAGCAGCCGCGGACAGGGGAGGACCTACGAGCAGTACTTC. The encoded protein is CASSRGQGRTYEQYF. This chain links TRBV11-3 with TRBJ2-7, with 9 bases that match TRBD1. This CDR3 region has 15 residues. The trim removed 5 bases at V and 2 bases at J, leaving 7 bases unmatched. Germline CDR1 reads SGHNT; CDR2 reads YENEEA. The full variable domain, in which reference TRBV11-3 and TRBJ2-7 provide the parts outside the CDR3, is EAGVVQSPRYKIIEKKQPVAFWCNPISGHNTLYWYLQNLGQGPELLIRYENEEAVDDSQLPKDRFSAERLKGVDSTLKIQPAELGDSAVYLCASSRGQGRTYEQYFGPGTRLTVT.

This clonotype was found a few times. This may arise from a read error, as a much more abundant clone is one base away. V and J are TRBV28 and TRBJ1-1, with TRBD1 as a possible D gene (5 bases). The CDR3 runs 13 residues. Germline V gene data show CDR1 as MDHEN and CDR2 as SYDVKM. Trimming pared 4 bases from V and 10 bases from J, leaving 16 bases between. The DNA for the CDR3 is TGTGCCAGCAGTTACGGACATACCCTTGGAGCTTTCTTT. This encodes CASSYGHTLGAFF.

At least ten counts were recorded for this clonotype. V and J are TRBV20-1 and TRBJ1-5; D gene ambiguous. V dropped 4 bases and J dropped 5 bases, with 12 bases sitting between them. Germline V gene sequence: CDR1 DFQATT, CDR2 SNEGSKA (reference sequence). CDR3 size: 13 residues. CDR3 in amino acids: CSATGLWDQPQHF. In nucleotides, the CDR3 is TGCAGTGCTACCGGACTGTGGGATCAGCCCCAGCATTTT.

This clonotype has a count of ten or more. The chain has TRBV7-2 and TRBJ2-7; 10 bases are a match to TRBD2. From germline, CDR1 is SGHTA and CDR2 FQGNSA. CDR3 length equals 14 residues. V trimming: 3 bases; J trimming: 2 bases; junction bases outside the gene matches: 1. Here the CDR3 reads CASSFTSGAYEQYF. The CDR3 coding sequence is TGTGCCAGCAGCTTTACTAGCGGGGCCTACGAGCAGTACTTC.

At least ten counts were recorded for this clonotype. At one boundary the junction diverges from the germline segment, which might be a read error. CDR3 DNA: TGTGCCAGCAGTGAAGCGACCCTCCCTGAGGCTTTCTTT. Encoded protein: CASSEATLPEAFF. V and J are TRBV2 and TRBJ1-1; no clear D gene. CDR1 and CDR2 (germline): SNHLY, FYNNEI. The CDR3 runs 13 residues.

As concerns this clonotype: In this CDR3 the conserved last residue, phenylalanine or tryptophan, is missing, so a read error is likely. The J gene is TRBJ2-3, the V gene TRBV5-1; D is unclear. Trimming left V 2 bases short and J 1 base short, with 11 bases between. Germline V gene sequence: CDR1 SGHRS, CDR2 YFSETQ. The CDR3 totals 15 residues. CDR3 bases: TGCGCCAGCAGCTTACTCGCGTCGGGCACAGATACGCAGTATCTT. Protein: CASSLLASGTDTQYL.